The following is a TCR beta chain sequence with its context. The antigen remains unidentified. An end of the junction differs from the germline gene, which may be a read error. Method: immunoSEQ multiplex PCR; TCRdb's copy keeps in-frame clones and lacks some. This sample carries about 44,000 clones, 80% of them seen once, and the ten largest clones take roughly 10%. This specimen comes from a study of OX40 agonist ivuxolimab in advanced cancers. Overall study results and limits: Expanded clones tended on average to be more numerous among CD8+ T cells than CD4+.

This CDR3 region has 13 residues. The germline gives CDR1 SGHAT, CDR2 FQNNGV. The receptor comes from an adult with an advanced solid tumor such as melanoma, head and neck, liver or kidney cancer. The chain uses TRBV11-2 and TRBJ1-5, with D unclear. This specimen was CD4+ or CD8+ T cells sorted from blood, taken in a trial of the OX40 agonist ivuxolimab. As DNA, the CDR3 is TGTGCCAGCAGCCTAGACCGAAATCAGCCCCAGCATTTT. It translates to CASSLDRNQPQHF.